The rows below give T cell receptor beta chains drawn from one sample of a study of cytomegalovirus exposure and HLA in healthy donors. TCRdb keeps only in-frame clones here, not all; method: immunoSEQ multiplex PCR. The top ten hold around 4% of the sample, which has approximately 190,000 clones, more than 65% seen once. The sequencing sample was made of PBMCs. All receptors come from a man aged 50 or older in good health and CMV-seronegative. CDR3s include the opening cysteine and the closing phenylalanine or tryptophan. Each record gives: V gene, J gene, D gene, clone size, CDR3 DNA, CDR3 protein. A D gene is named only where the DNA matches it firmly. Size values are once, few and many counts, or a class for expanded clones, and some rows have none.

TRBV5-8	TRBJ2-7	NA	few	TGTGCCAGCAGCTTGGAATGGAGCTCCTACGAGCAGTACTTC	CASSLEWSSYEQYF
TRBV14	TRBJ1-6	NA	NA	TGTGCCAGCAGCCAGCCCGGGAGCTCCTATAATTCACCCCTCCACTTT	CASSQPGSSYNSPLHF
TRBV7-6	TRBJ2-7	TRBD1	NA	TGTGCCAGCAGCCCATGGACAGGGAACTACGAGCAGTACTTC	CASSPWTGNYEQYF
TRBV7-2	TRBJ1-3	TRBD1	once	TGTGCCAGCAGGGGACAGGGATCAGGCTCTGGAAACACCATATATTTT	CASRGQGSGSGNTIYF
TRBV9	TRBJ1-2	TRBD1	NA	TGTGCCAGCAGCTCCGGGACAGGGGCGAGGGGCTACACCTTC	CASSSGTGARGYTF
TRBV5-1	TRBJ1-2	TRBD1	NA	TGCGCCAGCATCCCTTCGCCGGGACAGGGGGCGAGTAGCTACACCTTC	CASIPSPGQGASSYTF
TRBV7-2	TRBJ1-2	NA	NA	TGTGCCAGCACCCCAGGACAGAACTATGGCTACACCTTC	CASTPGQNYGYTF
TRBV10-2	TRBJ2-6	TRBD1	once	TGCGCCAGCGGGACAGCAGGGGCCAACGTCCTGACTTTC	CASGTAGANVLTF
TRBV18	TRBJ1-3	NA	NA	TGTGCCAGCTCACCATTCCCGGGGACATACTCTGGAAACACCATATATTTT	CASSPFPGTYSGNTIYF
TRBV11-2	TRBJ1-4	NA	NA	TGTGCCAGCAGCTCTTCTAGCAGGGGTTGGGAAAAACTGTTTTTT	CASSSSSRGWEKLFF
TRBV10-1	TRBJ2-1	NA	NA	TGCGCCAGCAGTGACCCCGGGACTCTTGAGCAGTTCTTC	CASSDPGTLEQFF
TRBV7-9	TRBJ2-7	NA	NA	TGTGCCAGCAGCTCCCCGGGACAAGAGTACGAGCAGTACTTC	CASSSPGQEYEQYF
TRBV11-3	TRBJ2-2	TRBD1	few	TGTGCCAGCGGACAGGGAGAGTTAGGGGAGCTGTTTTTT	CASGQGELGELFF
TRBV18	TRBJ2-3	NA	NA	TGTGCCAGCTCACCAGCGTCTACTTCGGCAGATACGCAGTATTTT	CASSPASTSADTQYF
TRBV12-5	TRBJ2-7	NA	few	TGTGCTAGTGCCCCGGGGGTGGAGGGGAACGAGCAGTACTTC	CASAPGVEGNEQYF
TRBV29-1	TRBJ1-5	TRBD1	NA	TGCAGCGCAGGGACAGCTAATCAGCCCCAGCATTTT	CSAGTANQPQHF
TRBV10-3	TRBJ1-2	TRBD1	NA	TGTGCCGTCAGGGACAGGGAAAATAACTATGGCTACACCTTC	CAVRDRENNYGYTF
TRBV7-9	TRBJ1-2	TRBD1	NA	TGTGCCAGCAGCACAGGGGCTGGCTACACCTTC	CASSTGAGYTF
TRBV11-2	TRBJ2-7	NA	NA	TGTGCCAGCAGCTTAGATCCCGGACTGGCTTACGAGCAGTACTTC	CASSLDPGLAYEQYF
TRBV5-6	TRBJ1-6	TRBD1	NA	TGTGCCAGCAGCTTGGAAACAGGGGGCCAGAGCTCCTATAATTCACCCCTCCACTTT	CASSLETGGQSSYNSPLHF
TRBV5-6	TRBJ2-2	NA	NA	TGTGCCAGCAGCTTGGGTCCTGGGGAGCTGTTTTTT	CASSLGPGELFF
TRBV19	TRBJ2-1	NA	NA	TGTGCCAGTAGTTCGGGGGGCCCCTCCTCCTACAATGAGCAGTTCTTC	CASSSGGPSSYNEQFF
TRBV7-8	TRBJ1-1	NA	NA	TGTGCCAGCAGCTTAAGGTCGCGGGTTTGGGACACTGAAGCTTTCTTT	CASSLRSRVWDTEAFF
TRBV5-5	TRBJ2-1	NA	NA	TGTGCCAGCAGCTTGGGAGTCCAGGGTTCTGGTGAGCAGTTCTTC	CASSLGVQGSGEQFF
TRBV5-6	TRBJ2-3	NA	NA	TGTGCCAGCAGCTTTTCCTTTACTAGCACAGATACGCAGTATTTT	CASSFSFTSTDTQYF
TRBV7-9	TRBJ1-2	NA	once	TGTTCCAGCAGCTTATTCGGTGTCTCGCGCGGCTACACCTTC	CSSSLFGVSRGYTF